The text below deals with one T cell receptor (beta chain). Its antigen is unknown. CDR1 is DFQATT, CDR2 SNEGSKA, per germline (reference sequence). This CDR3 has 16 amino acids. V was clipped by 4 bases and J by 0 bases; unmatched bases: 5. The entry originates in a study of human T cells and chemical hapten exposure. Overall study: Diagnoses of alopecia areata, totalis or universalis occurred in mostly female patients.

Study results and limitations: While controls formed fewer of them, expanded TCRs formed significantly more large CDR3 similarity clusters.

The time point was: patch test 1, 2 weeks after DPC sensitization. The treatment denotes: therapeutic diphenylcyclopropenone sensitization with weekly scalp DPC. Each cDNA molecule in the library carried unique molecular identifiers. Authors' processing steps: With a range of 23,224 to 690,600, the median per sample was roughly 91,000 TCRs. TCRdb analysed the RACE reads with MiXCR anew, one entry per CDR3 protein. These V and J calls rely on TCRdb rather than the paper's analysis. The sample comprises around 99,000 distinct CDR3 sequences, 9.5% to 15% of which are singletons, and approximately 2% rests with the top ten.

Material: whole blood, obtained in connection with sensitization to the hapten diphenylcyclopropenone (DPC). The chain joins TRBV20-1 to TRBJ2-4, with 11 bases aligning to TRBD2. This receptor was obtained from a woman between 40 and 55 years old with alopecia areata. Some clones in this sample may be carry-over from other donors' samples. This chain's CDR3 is CSATAGLAGAKNIQYF. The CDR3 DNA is TGCAGTGCTACCGCCGGACTAGCGGGAGCCAAAAACATTCAGTACTTC.